This T cell receptor beta chain derives from a study of blood T cell repertoires in COVID-19. The wider study: The samples span acute and convalescent COVID-19 from the United States, Italy and Spain.

Patients in Seattle were enrolled during active infection, then followed longitudinally. As originally analysed: Reference gene primer amplification in the assay estimated nucleated cell counts. Sequencing was performed with immunoSEQ multiplex PCR; in TCRdb, only in-frame clones are kept and a portion is missing. The V and J calls and clone size come from that table; D and trimming were worked out from the DNA. Here the sample spans 250,000 to 300,000 clones, about nine tenths being singletons. CDR1 WSHSY and CDR2 SAAADI come from the germline V gene. Trimming took 10 bases from V and 8 from J, leaving 12 bases between them. This CDR3 has 11 residues.

This receptor was obtained from a woman aged 50 to 60 with COVID-19, enrolled during active disease. The chain has TRBV10-2 and TRBJ1-5; maybe TRBD1 (5 bases). The sample taken for sequencing was peripheral blood. This CDR3 is CATGGGKPQHF. CDR3 DNA sequence: TGCGCCACCGGGGGGGGGAAGCCCCAGCATTTT.